Listed here are 2 T cell receptor beta chains from one sample, sequenced in a study of Graves' ophthalmopathy and Graves' hyperthyroidism. The authors amplified TCR beta CDR3 regions, and they did so from RNA transcripts for repertoire sequencing. RT-PCR in the first round used HTBI primers; a second-round multiplex PCR followed. TCRdb ran MiXCR on the multiplex PCR reads and lists one entry per CDR3 protein. The data show hundreds of thousands of distinct CDR3 sequences, around 40% seen once. The sequencing sample was made of peripheral blood. Source of these receptors: an adult man with Graves' ophthalmopathy.

This clonotype was seen repeatedly, ten times or more. The CDR3: CSAGGGRGQETQYF. CDR3 sequence (DNA): TGCAGCGCCGGGGGGGGCAGGGGGCAAGAGACCCAGTACTTC. This chain connects TRBV29-1 to TRBJ2-5, with a tentative D call TRBD2 (8 bases). The germline gives CDR1 SQVTM, CDR2 ANQGSEA. CDR3 size: 14 residues. V shed 7 bases and J shed 2 bases, with 17 bases lying between them.

This clonotype was counted a few times. The V and J genes are TRBV9 and TRBJ1-5; no firm D call. The CDR3 runs to 14 residues. Per germline, CDR1 SGDLS and CDR2 YYNGEE. V gave up 4 bases and J gave up 0 bases, with 8 bases separating them. CDR3 sequence: CASSPSGSNQPQHF. The CDR3 nucleotides are TGTGCCAGCAGCCCAAGCGGTAGCAATCAGCCCCAGCATTTT.